The present T cell receptor beta chain was sequenced within a study of T-cell reconstitution after alpha-beta-depleted transplantation in children. During its preparation, the TCRbeta library received unique molecular identifiers. TCRdb reprocessed the PCR reads with MiXCR, giving one entry per CDR3 protein. The repertoire consists of about 540,000 distinct CDR3 sequences, with around 16% occurring once and the leading ten covering roughly 3.3%. This CDR3 region has 15 residues. The germline gives CDR1 SGHRS, CDR2 YFSETQ. V was pared by 5 bases and J by 0 bases, with 6 bases of the junction left unmatched.

The chain links TRBV5-1 to TRBJ2-7; 9 bases fit TRBD1. This specimen was PBMCs from the stem cell graft donor, taken from the stem cell graft. This TCR was recovered from a human donor who donated a stem cell graft to a child with acute lymphoblastic leukemia. CDR3 sequence reads: CASRYEQGASYEQYF. CDR3 nucleotides: TGCGCCAGCAGATACGAACAGGGGGCCTCCTACGAGCAGTACTTC.